Here is one T cell receptor (beta chain) with its context. Per the germline V gene, CDR1 is SGHNT and CDR2 is YYREEE (reference sequence). CDR3 length: 12 amino acids. V dropped 2 bases and J dropped 4 bases, with 4 bases sitting between them. This specimen comes from a study of blood T cell repertoires in COVID-19. Study background: Italy, Spain and the United States were the sources of the convalescent and acute COVID-19 samples. PBMCs, B-cell-depleted T cells, or T cells provided the cDNA or gDNA that made up the material.

In the authors' workflow: Estimation of nucleated cell counts was performed using reference gene primer amplification. Generated by immunoSEQ multiplex PCR, the TCRdb table keeps only in-frame clones and is missing some. That table supplies the V and J calls and clone size; D and trimming were determined from the DNA. The sample has 90,000 to 120,000 clones, 91% seen once. This sequence originates from a human donor in a cohort sampled during active COVID-19. Material: peripheral blood. V usage is TRBV5-4 and J usage is TRBJ2-1, with D unresolved. The CDR3 DNA sequence: TGTGCCAGCAGCTTCGTGTACAATGAGCAGTTCTTC. It is translated as CASSFVYNEQFF.